This TCR beta chain stems from a study of T-cell memory formation after mild COVID-19. Study conclusions and caveats: Memory sampled before infection contained some responding clones, suggesting cross-reactive memory joined. Clones that contracted clustered mainly in CM and EM if CD4+ and in EMRA if CD8+. Balance between CD4 and CD8 was seen in clones contracting day 15 to 85, and a CD4+ lean was seen in later expanders.

V shed 0 bases and J shed 5 bases, with 4 bases lying between them. The CDR3 length is 13 residues. Germline CDR1 MNHEY, CDR2 SVGAGI. Using its own MiXCR run on the 5' RACE reads, TCRdb lists one record per CDR3 protein. The sample comprises roughly 380,000 distinct CDR3 sequences, 25% to 30% of which are singletons, and approximately 12% rests with the top ten. A few counts support this clonotype. The antigen is unknown. J is TRBJ2-2 and V is TRBV6-5; unclear D gene. Specimen: PBMCs or a T cell subset sorted from them (not recorded which). The receptor's source is an adult woman who had mild COVID-19 (a few samples of this study predate the infection). Cell type and time point are not known. The CDR3 DNA is TGTGCCAGCAGTTACTCGCGGACCGGGGAGCTGTTTTTT. Its protein product is CASSYSRTGELFF.